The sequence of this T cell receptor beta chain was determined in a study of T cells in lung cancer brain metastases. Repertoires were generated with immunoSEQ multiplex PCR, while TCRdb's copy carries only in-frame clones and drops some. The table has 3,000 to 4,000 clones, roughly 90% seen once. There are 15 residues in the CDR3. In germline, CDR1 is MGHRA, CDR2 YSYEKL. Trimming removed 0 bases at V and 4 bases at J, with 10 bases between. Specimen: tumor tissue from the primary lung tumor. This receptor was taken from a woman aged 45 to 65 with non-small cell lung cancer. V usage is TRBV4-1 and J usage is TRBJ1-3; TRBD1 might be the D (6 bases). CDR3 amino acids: CASSQDRGYGNTIYF. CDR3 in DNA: TGCGCCAGCAGCCAAGACAGGGGCTACGGAAACACCATATATTTT.